This TCR beta chain is drawn from a study of blood T cell repertoires in COVID-19. Study details: Sites in the United States, Italy and Spain provided acute and convalescent COVID-19 samples.

The V gene's germline CDR1 is MDHEN and CDR2 SYDVKM. V shed 7 bases and J shed 0 bases, with 9 bases lying between them. The CDR3 totals 13 residues. Profiled with immunoSEQ multiplex PCR; TCRdb holds only in-frame clones, not every one. The sample holds 81,000 or so clones, around 91% seen once. The V and J genes are TRBV28 and TRBJ1-2; D remains ambiguous. This sequence was found in a man aged 70 or older with active or convalescent COVID-19. The sequenced sample was peripheral blood. In DNA form, the CDR3 reads TGTGCCAGCACTAGCCTATCTAACTATGGCTACACCTTC. It specifies CASTSLSNYGYTF.